The next 10 T cell receptor beta chains were all read from a single sample in a study of beta chain features in type 1 diabetes. Regarding the study as a whole: When Type 1 diabetes patients were examined, their TCRB CDR3s proved moderately but significantly shorter in all four CD4+ subsets.

Their antigen targets remain unknown. Isolated RNA was reverse transcribed in full, so expressed TCRB transcripts were sequenced. Libraries were prepared by immunoSEQ multiplex PCR; TCRdb keeps only in-frame clonotypes and omits some of them. The sample has around 170,000 clones, roughly 10% seen once. The sample consisted of central memory CD4+ T cells from blood. The source is a woman aged 30 to 39 with type 1 diabetes.

In its sample, this clone was seen a few times. CDR3 region: CASRQTSGSYEQYF. DNA for the CDR3: TGTGCCAGCAGGCAGACTAGCGGGAGCTACGAGCAGTACTTC. The gene calls are TRBV6-5 and TRBJ2-7, with TRBD2 matching 12 bases. The CDR3 extends over 14 amino acids. V lost 6 bases and J lost 3; bases outside the gene matches: 3. Germline CDR1 MNHEY, CDR2 SVGAGI.

This clone appeared a few times. Written as DNA, the CDR3 is TGTGCCAGCAGCCTACGGAGGACAGGAGATCCTAACTATGGCTACACCTTC. It codes for CASSLRRTGDPNYGYTF. This chain joins TRBV7-9 and TRBJ1-2; 7 bases are shared with TRBD1. This CDR3 region has 17 residues. Germline loops: CDR1 SEHNR, CDR2 FQNEAQ (reference sequence). With V trimmed by 5 bases and J by 0 bases, 12 bases remained unmatched.

The chain links TRBV5-1 to TRBJ1-1; D is ambiguous. V lost 4 bases, J lost 4 bases, and 8 bases lay in between. The germline gives CDR1 SGHRS, CDR2 YFSETQ. This CDR3 has 12 residues. CDR3 sequence reads: CASSRETTEAFF. CDR3 coding DNA: TGCGCCAGCAGCCGGGAGACCACTGAAGCTTTCTTT.

The table lists this clone with a few counts. V gene TRBV6-6 combines with J gene TRBJ2-1; D unresolved. V lost 2 bases and J 7 bases, leaving 18 bases between the germline ends. The germline CDR1 and CDR2 sequences are MNHNY and SVGAGI (reference sequence). The CDR3 has 16 residues. The CDR3 DNA is TGTGCCAGCAGTTACCGTTTAACCACGCCCAGGAATGAGCAGTTCTTC. It specifies CASSYRLTTPRNEQFF.

The table lists this clone with a few counts. The chain links TRBV21-1 to TRBJ1-1; the D call of TRBD1 is as the table states it, not checked on the DNA. TRBV21-1 is labeled a pseudogene. The CDR3 length is 16 residues. CDR3 sequence reads: CASSKARQGLNTEAFF. The CDR3 DNA follows: TGTGCCAGCAGCAAAGCCCGACAGGGCCTGAACACTGAAGCTTTCTTT.

This clone was detected a few times. The V gene is TRBV4-1, the J gene TRBJ2-1; TRBD2 agrees at 13 bases. V lost 2 bases to trimming and J lost 0 bases; unmatched junction nucleotides: 7. From germline, CDR1 is MGHRA and CDR2 YSYEKL. The CDR3 is 19 amino acids. CDR3 DNA: TGCGCCAGCAGCCAACTACTAGCGGGAGGGAGGAGCTCCTACAATGAGCAGTTCTTC. Translating gives CASSQLLAGGRSSYNEQFF.

This clone showed up just a few times. The rearrangement links TRBV15 to TRBJ2-5; D unresolved. CDR3 size: 15 residues. The germline V gene has CDR1 LNHNV and CDR2 YYDKDF (reference sequence). V gave up 4 bases and J gave up 5 bases, with 17 bases separating them. The CDR3 DNA is TGTGCCACCAGCATCAGATCTGGAGTTCGTGAGACCCAGTACTTC. It codes for CATSIRSGVRETQYF. Full variable domain (missing parts from reference TRBV15 and TRBJ2-5): DAMVIQNPRYQVTQFGKPVTLSCSQTLNHNVMYWYQQKSSQAPKLLFHYYDKDFNNEADTPDNFQSRRPNTSFCFLDIRSPGLGDTAMYLCATSIRSGVRETQYFGPGTRLLVL.

This clone was detected only a few times. The chain uses TRBV5-6 and TRBJ2-3, with TRBD2 matching 9 bases. Germline V lookup: CDR1 SGHDT, CDR2 YYEEEE. The CDR3 covers 15 residues. V lost 0 bases and J lost 6; bases outside the gene matches: 5. The CDR3, as DNA: TGTGCCAGCAGCTTGGGACTAGCGGAATGGGATACGCAGTATTTT. Residues: CASSLGLAEWDTQYF.

The chain combines TRBV11-3 with TRBJ2-1; 9 bases are a match to TRBD2. CDR1 and CDR2 from the germline V gene are SGHNT and YENEEA. CDR3 length: 18 amino acids. With V trimmed by 4 bases and J by 0 bases, 10 bases remained unmatched. This CDR3 is CASSSGLAGLSSYNEQFF. CDR3 DNA: TGTGCCAGCAGCTCGGGCCTAGCGGGGTTGAGCTCCTACAATGAGCAGTTCTTC.

The chain uses TRBV5-1 and TRBJ2-3; 7 bases map to TRBD2. J was trimmed by 2 bases and V by 6 bases; bases with no gene match: 3. There are 13 residues in the CDR3. Germline CDR1 reads SGHRS; CDR2 reads YFSETQ. This CDR3 is CASNRDYTDTQYF. CDR3 nucleotide sequence: TGCGCCAGCAACCGGGACTACACAGATACGCAGTATTTT.